The T cell receptor beta chain described here comes from a study of T cell responses to AZD1222 COVID-19 vaccine. Study-level points and caveats: Repertoires were obtained only post-peak T cell response.

A note on this clone: The target antigen is unknown.

There are 13 residues in the CDR3. V was cut by 3 bases and J by 0 bases, with 8 bases left in between. Germline lookup yields CDR1 SQVTM and CDR2 ANQGSEA. Clones were read by immunoSEQ multiplex PCR, and TCRdb kept only the in-frame ones, dropping some. The repertoire holds 150,000 to 250,000 clones, with roughly 92% as singletons. The sequenced sample was peripheral blood, obtained 28 days after the second AZD1222 dose. The chain links TRBV29-1 to TRBJ1-1; D is possibly TRBD1 (6 bases). The receptor was derived from an adult who received the AZD1222 COVID-19 vaccine. This CDR3 reads CSVDGQLNTEAFF. As DNA, the CDR3 is TGCAGCGTTGACGGACAGCTGAACACTGAAGCTTTCTTT.